This T cell receptor (beta chain) was profiled in a study of blood T cells in healthy people across ages. Together with a sample-barcoded 5' primer, a J-beta primer mix was included in a second PCR lasting about 6 to 11 cycles. Using its own MiXCR run on the 5' RACE reads, TCRdb lists one record per CDR3 protein. The data hold about 830,000 distinct CDR3 sequences, with around 68% observed a single time. Germline V gene lookup returns CDR1 SGHVS and CDR2 FNYEAQ. This CDR3 is 17 amino acids long. The trim removed 3 bases at V and 2 bases at J, leaving 8 bases unmatched. The chain uses TRBV7-6 and TRBJ2-1; 9 nucleotides align to TRBD2. This TCR derives from a man aged 25-45 years in good health. Sequenced material: blood. The CDR3 protein is CASSFPNAGGTYNEQFF. CDR3 DNA: TGTGCCAGCAGCTTCCCGAATGCGGGGGGGACCTACAATGAGCAGTTCTTC.